The 21 T cell receptor beta chains in this list originate from one sample, sequenced in a study of blood T cell repertoires in COVID-19. Assay: immunoSEQ multiplex PCR; the TCRdb copy retains only in-frame clones and omits some. The sample lists 120,000 or so clones; about 74% were seen once. Sequenced material: peripheral blood. Source of these receptors: a human donor in a cohort sampled during active COVID-19.

This clone was seen just once. The chain links TRBV3-1 (or the pseudogene TRBV3-2) to TRBJ2-1; 7 bases fit TRBD2. Germline V gene sequence: CDR1 LGHDT, CDR2 YNNKEL (reference sequence). Trimming took 3 bases from V and 7 from J; bases not matched to a gene: 3. The CDR3 consists of 13 residues. The CDR3 sequence is CASSQGGWNEQFF. CDR3 DNA: TGTGCCAGCAGCCAGGGGGGGTGGAATGAGCAGTTCTTC.

This clone occurred a few times. The V gene is TRBV10-3, the J gene TRBJ2-7, with D possibly TRBD2 on 5 matching bases. This CDR3 comprises 12 residues. The germline gives CDR1 ENHRY, CDR2 SYGVKD. V was pared by 3 bases and J by 2 bases, with 5 bases between. The CDR3 nucleotides are TGTGCCATCAGTGAAGCGGCCTACGAGCAGTACTTC. Protein: CAISEAAYEQYF.

The V and J genes are TRBV30 and TRBJ1-2, with unresolved D. Germline loops: CDR1 GTSNPN, CDR2 SVGIG (reference sequence). The V end lost 0 bases, the J end lost 3 bases, and 8 bases lay between the germline ends. CDR3 length: 13 amino acids. CDR3 nucleotide sequence: TGTGCCTGGAGTGTGTGGAGCGACTATGGCTACACCTTC. This gives the protein CAWSVWSDYGYTF.

J is TRBJ1-1 and V is TRBV5-8; weak D call: TRBD1 (6 bases). V was clipped by 2 bases and J by 5 bases, with 13 bases between them. The germline CDR1 and CDR2 sequences are SGHTS and YDEGEE. This CDR3 contains 14 residues. CDR3 DNA: TGTGCCAGCAGCTTTCCAGGGGTGGCGACTGAAGCTTTCTTT. Protein sequence: CASSFPGVATEAFF. Full variable domain (outside the CDR3, taken from reference TRBV5-8 and TRBJ1-1): EAGVTQSPTHLIKTRGQQATLRCSPISGHTSVYWYQQALGLGLQFLLWYDEGEERNRGNFPPRFSGRQFPNYSSELNVNALELEDSALYLCASSFPGVATEAFFGQGTRLTVV.

The V call is TRBV28, the J call TRBJ2-5; D not certain. V was clipped by 5 bases and J by 4 bases, with 20 bases between them. This CDR3 spans 16 amino acids. Germline V gene lookup returns CDR1 MDHEN and CDR2 SYDVKM. The CDR3 loop is CASSPRPWSNGETQYF. In DNA, the CDR3 is TGTGCCAGCAGTCCCCGCCCCTGGAGCAATGGAGAGACCCAGTACTTC.

Of note for this clone: The same CDR3 is also encoded by other DNA sequences in this sample. The rearrangement links TRBV6-5 to TRBJ1-1; 7 bases agree with TRBD1. This CDR3 region has 14 residues. J gave up 1 base and V 2 bases, and 1 base lay outside the gene matches. CDR1 MNHEY and CDR2 SVGAGI come from the germline V gene. CDR3 DNA sequence: TGTGCCAGCAGTTACAGGGGGCGGAACACTGAAGCTTTCTTT. Residues: CASSYRGRNTEAFF.

The chain is built from TRBV9 and TRBJ2-2, with 7 bases identical to TRBD2. The junction had 2 bases not matched to a gene; V was cut back by 2 bases and J by 4 bases. The CDR3 is made up of 14 amino acids. CDR1 is SGDLS and CDR2 is YYNGEE in the germline V gene. For the CDR3, the DNA is TGTGCCAGCAGCGTTGGGGGGGGCACCGGGGAGCTGTTTTTT. Its protein product is CASSVGGGTGELFF.

This clone has a handful of counts. Written as DNA, the CDR3 is TGTGCCAGCAGCCAAGTTCTCAGCACCATATATTTT. It encodes CASSQVLSTIYF. The chain recombines TRBV3-1 (or the pseudogene TRBV3-2) with TRBJ1-3; D call uncertain. V lost 1 base and J lost 9, with 7 bases in between. The CDR3 is 12 amino acids. The V gene's germline CDR1 is LGHDT and CDR2 YNNKEL (reference sequence).

This chain uses TRBV28 with TRBJ2-7; TRBD2 agrees at 9 bases. J lost 7 bases, V lost 3 bases, and 7 bases had no gene match. The germline V gene encodes CDR1 MDHEN and CDR2 SYDVKM. This CDR3 comprises 14 residues. The CDR3 DNA sequence: TGTGCCAGCAGTTTGTATAGCGGGAGTCGTGAGCAGTACTTC. It codes for CASSLYSGSREQYF.

The chain couples TRBV7-8 to TRBJ2-7, with D possibly matching TRBD1 (6 bases). Germline V gene data show CDR1 as SGHVS and CDR2 as FQNEAQ. Trimming removed 1 base at V and 5 bases at J, with 9 bases between. The length of the CDR3 is 13 residues. The CDR3 reads CASSLDRAHEQYF. CDR3 in DNA: TGTGCCAGCAGCTTAGACAGGGCCCACGAGCAGTACTTC.

This chain joins TRBV7-2 and TRBJ2-7; D uncertain. CDR1 is SGHTA and CDR2 is FQGNSA in the germline V gene. The CDR3 is 12 amino acids. V lost 3 bases to trimming and J lost 3 bases, with 6 bases between them. Written as DNA, the CDR3 is TGTGCCAGCAGCTTCACGGTCTACGAGCAGTACTTC. This gives the protein CASSFTVYEQYF.

The rearrangement uses TRBV27 and TRBJ2-7, with 15 bases aligning to TRBD2. The ends lost 0 bases at V and 3 bases at J; junction bases unmatched: 9. Germline V CDR1 and CDR2: MNHEY, SMNVEV (reference sequence). The CDR3 sequence is 19 residues long. The CDR3 coding sequence is TGTGCCAGCAGTTTATCAGGGGGACTAGCGGGAGGTCCGATCTACGAGCAGTACTTC. It encodes CASSLSGGLAGGPIYEQYF.

The V and J genes are TRBV4-1 and TRBJ1-1; D gene uncertain. Germline assignment: CDR1 MGHRA and CDR2 YSYEKL. This CDR3 is 14 amino acids long. V was cut by 5 bases and J by 1 base, with 11 bases left in between. The CDR3 region has the DNA TGCGCCAGCAGCTTTAATGAACAGAACACTGAAGCTTTCTTT. The encoded protein is CASSFNEQNTEAFF.

The genes are TRBV6-6 and TRBJ2-3; 9 bases are shared with TRBD2. The CDR3 is 12 amino acids. Per germline, CDR1 MNHNY and CDR2 SVGAGI (reference sequence). J was trimmed by 5 bases and V by 8 bases; bases with no gene match: 2. The CDR3: CASGLAKDTQYF. In nucleotides, the CDR3 is TGTGCCAGCGGACTAGCGAAAGATACGCAGTATTTT.

The chain employs TRBV4-2 and TRBJ2-3; 9 bases line up with TRBD2. Germline V lookup: CDR1 LGHNA, CDR2 YNFKEQ. The V and J ends lost 2 bases and 2 bases, in that order; junction bases with no gene match: 5. This CDR3 is built from 16 residues. This CDR3 is CASSQRRGGSTDTQYF. The CDR3 DNA sequence: TGTGCCAGCAGCCAACGGCGGGGGGGCTCCACAGATACGCAGTATTTT.

In its sample, this clone was seen once. The chain uses TRBV6-6 and TRBJ2-7, with 7 nucleotides matching TRBD2. CDR3 size: 15 residues. V gave up 1 base and J gave up 3 bases; unmatched junction bases: 6. Germline CDR1 reads MNHNY; CDR2 reads SVGAGI (reference sequence). The CDR3: CASSYLLSGDYEQYF. In DNA form, the CDR3 reads TGTGCCAGCAGTTACTTGTTGAGCGGGGACTACGAGCAGTACTTC.

This sequence joins TRBV18 and TRBJ2-6; D call uncertain. Germline V gene data show CDR1 as KGHSH and CDR2 as LQKENI. The length of the CDR3 is 13 residues. V gave up 9 bases and J gave up 2 bases, with 8 bases separating them. DNA of the CDR3: TGTGCCAGTAGAGTGGCTGGGGCCAACGTCCTGACTTTC. Protein: CASRVAGANVLTF. The full variable domain, its missing parts supplied by reference TRBV18 and TRBJ2-6, is NAGVMQNPRHLVRRRGQEARLRCSPMKGHSHVYWYRQLPEEGLKFMVYLQKENIIDESGMPKERFSAEFPKEGPSILRIQQVVRGDSAAYFCASRVAGANVLTFGAGSRLTVL.

CDR3 sequence (DNA): TGTGCCAGCAGTGATACTTTAGAACTAGCGTCGTACCAAGAGACCCAGTACTTC. It encodes CASSDTLELASYQETQYF. The chain links TRBV6-1 to TRBJ2-5; 7 nucleotides agree with TRBD2. The trim removed 3 bases at V and 0 bases at J, leaving 13 bases unmatched. Per germline, CDR1 MNHNS and CDR2 SASEGT. The CDR3 runs 18 residues.

The chain couples TRBV5-1 to TRBJ2-7; tentative D call: TRBD1 (6 bases). Looked up from germline, CDR1 is SGHRS and CDR2 is YFSETQ. Trimming removed 4 bases at V and 6 bases at J, with 11 bases between. The CDR3 covers 12 residues. The CDR3 loop is CASSNSGAEQYF. The CDR3 coding sequence is TGCGCCAGCAGCAACTCAGGGGCCGAGCAGTACTTC.

The rearrangement links TRBV27 to TRBJ2-1; D may be TRBD1 (6 bases). The CDR3 covers 14 residues. The germline V gene has CDR1 MNHEY and CDR2 SMNVEV (reference sequence). V dropped 2 bases and J dropped 8 bases, with 13 bases sitting between them. The CDR3 DNA is TGTGCCAGCAGTTTAAGGGGGAACCGGGATGAGCAGTTCTTC. Protein product: CASSLRGNRDEQFF.

This chain joins TRBV7-9 and TRBJ2-5; D gene unclear. CDR1 is SEHNR, CDR2 FQNEAQ, per germline (reference sequence). This CDR3 spans 16 amino acids. V was cut by 4 bases and J by 2 bases, with 17 bases left in between. The CDR3: CASSSPPVEPQETQYF. In DNA, the CDR3 is TGTGCCAGCAGCTCGCCCCCGGTTGAGCCTCAAGAGACCCAGTACTTC.